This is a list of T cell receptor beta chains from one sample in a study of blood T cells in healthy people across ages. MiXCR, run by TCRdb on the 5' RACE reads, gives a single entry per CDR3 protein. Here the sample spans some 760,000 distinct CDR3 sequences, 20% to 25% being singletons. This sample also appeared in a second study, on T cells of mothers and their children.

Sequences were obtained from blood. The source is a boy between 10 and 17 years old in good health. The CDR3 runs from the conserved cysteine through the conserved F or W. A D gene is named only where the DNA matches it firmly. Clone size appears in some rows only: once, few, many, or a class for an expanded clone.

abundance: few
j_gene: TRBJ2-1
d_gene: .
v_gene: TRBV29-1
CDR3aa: CSAEGDEQFF
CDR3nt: TGCAGCGCCGAGGGGGATGAGCAGTTCTTC

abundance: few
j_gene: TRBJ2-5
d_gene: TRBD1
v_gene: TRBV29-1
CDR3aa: CSVEKGANQETQYF
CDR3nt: TGCAGCGTTGAAAAGGGGGCGAATCAAGAGACCCAGTACTTC

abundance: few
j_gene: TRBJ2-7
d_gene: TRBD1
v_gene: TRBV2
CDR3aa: CASSEALWTGISYEQYF
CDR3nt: TGTGCCAGCAGTGAAGCGCTTTGGACAGGGATATCCTACGAGCAGTACTTC

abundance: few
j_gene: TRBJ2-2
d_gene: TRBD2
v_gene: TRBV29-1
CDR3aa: CSVVLAGVTYSTGELFF
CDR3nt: TGCAGCGTTGTTCTAGCGGGAGTCACCTATAGCACCGGGGAGCTGTTTTTT

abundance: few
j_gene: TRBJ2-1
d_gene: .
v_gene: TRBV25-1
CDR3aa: CASSEYIFERGTPNNEQFF
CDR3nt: TGTGCCAGCAGTGAATATATATTTGAGAGGGGGACACCCAACAATGAGCAGTTCTTC

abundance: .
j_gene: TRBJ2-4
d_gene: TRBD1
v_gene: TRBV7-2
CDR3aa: CASSATGSGENIQYF
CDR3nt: TGTGCCAGCAGCGCGACAGGGAGCGGTGAAAACATTCAGTACTTC

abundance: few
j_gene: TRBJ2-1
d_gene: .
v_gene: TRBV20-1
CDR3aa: CSAKEQNEQFF
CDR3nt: TGCAGTGCAAAGGAGCAGAATGAGCAGTTCTTC

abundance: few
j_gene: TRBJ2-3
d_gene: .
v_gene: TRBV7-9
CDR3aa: CASSWGVTSTDTQYF
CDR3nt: TGTGCCAGCAGCTGGGGGGTCACCAGCACAGATACGCAGTACTTT

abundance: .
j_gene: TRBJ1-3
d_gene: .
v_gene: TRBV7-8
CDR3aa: CASSLENGGPFIQGNTIYF
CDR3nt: TGTGCCAGCAGCTTAGAAAACGGGGGGCCCTTTATACAAGGAAACACCATATATTTT

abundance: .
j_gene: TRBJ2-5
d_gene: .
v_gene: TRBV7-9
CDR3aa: CASSLTFGGPRETQYF
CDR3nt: TGTGCCAGCAGCTTGACCTTTGGGGGGCCCCGGGAGACCCAGTACTTC

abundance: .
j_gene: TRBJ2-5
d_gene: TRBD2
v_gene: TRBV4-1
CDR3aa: CASSQDQLAEETQYF
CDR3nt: TGCGCCAGCAGCCAAGATCAACTAGCGGAAGAGACCCAGTACTTC

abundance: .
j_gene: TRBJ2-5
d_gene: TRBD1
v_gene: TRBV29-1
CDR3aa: CSVGTTGGETQYF
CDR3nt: TGCAGCGTTGGTACCACAGGGGGAGAGACCCAGTACTTC

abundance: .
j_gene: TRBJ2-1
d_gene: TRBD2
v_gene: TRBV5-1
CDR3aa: CASRDLAGGDNEQFF
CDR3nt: TGCGCCAGCAGAGATTTAGCGGGAGGGGACAATGAGCAGTTCTTC

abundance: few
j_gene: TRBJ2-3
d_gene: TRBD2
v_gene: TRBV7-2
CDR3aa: CASSSASGGAADTQYF
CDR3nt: TGTGCCAGCAGCTCCGCTAGCGGGGGGGCCGCAGATACGCAGTATTTT

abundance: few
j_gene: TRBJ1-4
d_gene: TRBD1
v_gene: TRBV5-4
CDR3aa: CASSLVQGADEKLFF
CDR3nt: TGTGCCAGCAGCTTGGTCCAGGGGGCGGATGAAAAACTGTTTTTT

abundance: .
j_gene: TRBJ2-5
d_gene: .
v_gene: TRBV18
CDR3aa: CASSHDKSQYF
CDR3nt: TGTGCCAGCTCCCACGATAAGTCCCAGTACTTC

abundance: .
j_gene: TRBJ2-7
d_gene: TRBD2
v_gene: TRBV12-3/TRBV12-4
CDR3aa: CASSLAELAGAEQYF
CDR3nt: TGTGCCAGCAGTTTAGCCGAACTAGCGGGAGCCGAGCAGTACTTC

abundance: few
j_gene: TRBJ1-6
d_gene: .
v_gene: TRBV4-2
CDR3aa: CASSQKWTRDSPLHF
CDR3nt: TGTGCCAGCAGCCAAAAATGGACTAGGGATTCACCCCTCCACTTT

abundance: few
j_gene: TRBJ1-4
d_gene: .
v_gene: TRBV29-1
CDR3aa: CSVAGTLNEKLFF
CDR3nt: TGCAGCGTTGCCGGGACCCTTAATGAAAAACTGTTTTTT

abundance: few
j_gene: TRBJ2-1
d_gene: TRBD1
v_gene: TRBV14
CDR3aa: CASSPPDRGYNEQFF
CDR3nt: TGTGCCAGCAGCCCGCCGGACAGGGGTTACAATGAGCAGTTCTTC

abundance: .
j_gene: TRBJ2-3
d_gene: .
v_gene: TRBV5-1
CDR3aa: CASSPGTPTGTQYF
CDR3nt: TGCGCCAGCAGCCCCGGGACTCCCACCGGGACGCAGTATTTT

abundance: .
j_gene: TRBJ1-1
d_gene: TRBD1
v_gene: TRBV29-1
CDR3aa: CSVISGQGGTEAFF
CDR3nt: TGCAGCGTTATCAGCGGACAGGGAGGTACTGAAGCTTTCTTT

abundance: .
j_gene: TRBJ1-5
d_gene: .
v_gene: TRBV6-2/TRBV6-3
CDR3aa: CASSYSGPQHF
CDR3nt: TGTGCCAGCAGTTATTCTGGCCCCCAGCATTTT

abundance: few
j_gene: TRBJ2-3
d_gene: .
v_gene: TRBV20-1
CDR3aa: CGAYGNTQYF
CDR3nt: TGCGGGGCGTACGGGAATACGCAGTATTTT

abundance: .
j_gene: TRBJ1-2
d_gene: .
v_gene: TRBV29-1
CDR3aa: CSVFGGDGYTF
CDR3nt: TGCAGCGTCTTTGGGGGGGATGGCTACACCTTC

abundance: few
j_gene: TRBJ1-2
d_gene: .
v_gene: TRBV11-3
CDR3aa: CASSDRFGGGYTF
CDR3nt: TGTGCCAGCAGCGATAGATTTGGAGGGGGCTACACCTTC

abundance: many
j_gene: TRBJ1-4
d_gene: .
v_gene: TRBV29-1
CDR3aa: CSGGASTNEKLFF
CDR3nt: TGCAGTGGGGGGGCCTCAACTAATGAAAAACTGTTTTTT

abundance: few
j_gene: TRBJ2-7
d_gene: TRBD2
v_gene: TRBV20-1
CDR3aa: CSALPPGLAGGPHEQYF
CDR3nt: TGCAGTGCTTTGCCCCCTGGACTAGCGGGGGGGCCCCACGAGCAGTACTTC

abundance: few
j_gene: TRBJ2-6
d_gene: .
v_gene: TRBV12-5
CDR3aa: CASGPRVQDLSGANVLTF
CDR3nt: TGTGCTAGTGGCCCTCGGGTCCAGGACCTCTCTGGGGCCAACGTCCTGACTTTC

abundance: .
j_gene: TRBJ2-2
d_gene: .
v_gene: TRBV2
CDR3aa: CASTGDPSGELFF
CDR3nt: TGTGCCAGCACAGGGGACCCGTCCGGGGAGCTGTTTTTT

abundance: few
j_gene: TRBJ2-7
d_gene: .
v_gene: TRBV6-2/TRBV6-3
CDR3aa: CASGRQVSYEQYF
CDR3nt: TGTGCCAGCGGTCGGCAGGTTTCCTACGAGCAGTACTTC

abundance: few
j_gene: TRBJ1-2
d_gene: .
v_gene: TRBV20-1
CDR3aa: CSAREGFEHGYTF
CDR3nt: TGCAGTGCTAGAGAAGGATTCGAACATGGCTACACCTTC

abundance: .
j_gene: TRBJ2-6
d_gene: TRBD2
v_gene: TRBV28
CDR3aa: CASSSTSGSYGANVLTF
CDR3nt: TGTGCCAGCAGTTCTACTAGCGGGAGTTATGGGGCCAACGTCCTGACTTTC

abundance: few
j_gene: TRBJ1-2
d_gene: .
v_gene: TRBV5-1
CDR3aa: CASSPEGERGYTF
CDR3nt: TGCGCCAGCAGCCCGGAGGGGGAACGAGGCTACACCTTC